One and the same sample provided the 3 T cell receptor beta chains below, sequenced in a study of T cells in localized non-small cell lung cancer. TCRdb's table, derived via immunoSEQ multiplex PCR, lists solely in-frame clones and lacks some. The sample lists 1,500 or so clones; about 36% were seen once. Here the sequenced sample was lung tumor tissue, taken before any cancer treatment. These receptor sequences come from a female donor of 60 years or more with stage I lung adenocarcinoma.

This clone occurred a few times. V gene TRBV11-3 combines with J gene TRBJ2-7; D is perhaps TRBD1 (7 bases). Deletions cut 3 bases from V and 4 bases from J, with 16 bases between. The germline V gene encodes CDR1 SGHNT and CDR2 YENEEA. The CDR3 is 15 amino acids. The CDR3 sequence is CASSFGGGTAYEQYF. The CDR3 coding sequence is TGTGCCAGCAGCTTCGGAGGGGGGACAGCATACGAGCAGTACTTC.

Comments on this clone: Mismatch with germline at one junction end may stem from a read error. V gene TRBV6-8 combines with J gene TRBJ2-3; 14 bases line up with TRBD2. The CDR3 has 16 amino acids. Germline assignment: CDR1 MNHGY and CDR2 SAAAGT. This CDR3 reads CASSDSTSGGADTQYF. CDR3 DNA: TGTGCCAGCAGTGACTCGACTAGCGGGGGGGCAGATACGCAGTATTTT.

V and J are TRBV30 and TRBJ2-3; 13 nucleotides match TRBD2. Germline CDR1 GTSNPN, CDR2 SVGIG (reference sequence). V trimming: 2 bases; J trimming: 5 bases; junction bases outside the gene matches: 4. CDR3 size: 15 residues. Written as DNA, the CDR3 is TGTGCCTGGAGTTGGACTAGCGGGAGCGGAGATACGCAGTATTTT. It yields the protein CAWSWTSGSGDTQYF.